Listed here are 27 T cell receptor beta chains from one sample, sequenced in a study of CD8 T cells in ankylosing spondylitis. Study observations and caveats: The study identified a TCR beta motif of about eight highly homologous variants that appeared characteristic of ankylosing spondylitis blood.

Antigen specificity for these receptors is unknown. TCRdb called the 5' RACE reads again in MiXCR, with one record for every CDR3 protein. Counted here are 400,000 to 450,000 distinct CDR3 sequences, under 20% occurring once; the ten biggest clones make up under 1.2%. Sequenced material: blood, either unsorted or a sorted T cell fraction (not recorded which). These receptors were collected from a male donor with ankylosing spondylitis.

This clonotype was observed at least ten times. The chain uses TRBV7-2 and TRBJ2-4; 7 bases align to TRBD2. This CDR3 is built from 14 residues. Trimming took 2 bases from V and 6 from J; bases not matched to a gene: 4. Germline V gene data show CDR1 as SGHTA and CDR2 as FQGNSA. The CDR3: CASSLQLAPNIQYF. CDR3 in DNA: TGTGCCAGCAGCTTACAACTAGCGCCAAACATTCAGTACTTC. The whole variable domain, remainder taken from reference TRBV7-2 and TRBJ2-4, is GAGVSQSPSNKVTEKGKDVELRCDPISGHTALYWYRQSLGQGLEFLIYFQGNSAPDKSGLPSDRFSAERTGGSVSTLTIQRTQQEDSAVYLCASSLQLAPNIQYFGAGTRLSVL.

Remarks on this clonotype: One base away lies a much larger clone, so this may be a sequencing read error. The V call is TRBV6-1, the J call TRBJ1-1; D gene ambiguous. The CDR3 is 14 residues long. The V gene's germline CDR1 is MNHNS and CDR2 SASEGT. DNA of the CDR3: TGTGCCACCGAGCATCGGAGTATGAACACTGGAGCTTTCTTT. It translates to CATEHRSMNTGAFF.

This clonotype was counted a few times. The chain couples TRBV18 to TRBJ2-3; weak D call: TRBD2 (5 bases). Germline V lookup: CDR1 KGHSH, CDR2 LQKENI. This CDR3 region has 13 residues. V was shortened by 4 bases and J by 4 bases, with 9 bases between the two germline ends. The CDR3 DNA reads TGTGCCAGCTCACTAGCGAACGCAGATACGCAGTATTTT. Its protein product is CASSLANADTQYF. Using reference TRBV18 and TRBJ2-3 for the parts outside the CDR3, the full variable domain is NAGVMQNPRHLVRRRGQEARLRCSPMKGHSHVYWYRQLPEEGLKFMVYLQKENIIDESGMPKERFSAEFPKEGPSILRIQQVVRGDSAAYFCASSLANADTQYFGPGTRLTVL.

The chain's CDR3 is CASSPGPHEAFF. The DNA of the CDR3 is TGTGCCAGCAGTCCCGGACCTCATGAAGCTTTCTTT. The chain couples TRBV27 to TRBJ1-1; D not resolved. V lost 5 bases to trimming and J lost 7 bases, with 11 bases between them. The CDR3 is made up of 12 amino acids. Germline values: CDR1 MNHEY, CDR2 SMNVEV (reference sequence).

This rearrangement joins TRBV20-1 to TRBJ2-5; TRBD2 is a possible D gene (7 bases). The CDR3 loop spans 14 amino acids. Trimming shortened V by 5 bases and J by 2 bases, and 15 bases separated the two germline ends. Germline V CDR1 and CDR2: DFQATT, SNEGSKA (reference sequence). CDR3 nucleotide sequence: TGCAGTGCTCCACGGGGAGGGGGACAAGAGACCCAGTACTTC. Translation: CSAPRGGGQETQYF.

This clonotype turned up a few times. The junction differs from germline at one of its ends, possibly a read error. This rearrangement joins TRBV28 to TRBJ2-7, with TRBD2 matching over 12 bases. The CDR3 sequence is 12 residues long. In germline, CDR1 is MDHEN, CDR2 SYDVKM. The CDR3 loop reads CASSGGLAGLIF. The CDR3 DNA follows: TGTGCCAGCAGTGGGGGACTAGCGGGTCTCATCTTC.

The genes are TRBV11-2 and TRBJ1-4; D call uncertain. Germline CDR1 SGHAT, CDR2 FQNNGV. The V gene lost 1 base and the J gene lost 7 bases, with 7 bases spanning the gap. CDR3 size: 13 residues. CDR3 loop: CASSLARGEKLFF. In DNA, the CDR3 is TGTGCCAGCAGCTTAGCCCGGGGTGAAAAACTGTTTTTT.

This clonotype has a handful of counts. V is TRBV4-2 and J is TRBJ2-7; D is perhaps TRBD2 (5 bases). V shed 0 bases and J shed 0 bases, with 12 bases lying between them. Germline CDR1 is LGHNA and CDR2 is YNFKEQ. This CDR3 has 16 amino acids. The CDR3 DNA sequence: TGTGCCAGCAGCCAAGAGCTGAGGACTGCCTCCTACGAGCAGTACTTC. The encoded protein is CASSQELRTASYEQYF.

The V call is TRBV11-1, the J call TRBJ2-7, with TRBD2 matching 11 bases. Per germline, CDR1 SGHAT and CDR2 FQDESV (reference sequence). This CDR3 contains 18 residues. V trimming: 5 bases; J trimming: 5 bases; junction bases outside the gene matches: 17. The DNA of the CDR3 is TGTGCCAGCAGCCCCAACGGGCTAGCGGGAGGTACTCGGGACGAGCAGTACTTC. Residues: CASSPNGLAGGTRDEQYF.

The V call is TRBV18, the J call TRBJ2-5; D is unresolved. The V end was cut by 3 bases, the J end by 5 bases, with 13 bases between. The CDR3 totals 14 residues. Germline lookup yields CDR1 KGHSH and CDR2 LQKENI. The CDR3 sequence: CASSPPAAAETQYF. CDR3 bases: TGTGCCAGCTCACCCCCTGCGGCGGCGGAGACCCAGTACTTC.

This sequence joins TRBV9 and TRBJ1-1; TRBD1 matches at 11 bases. Germline V gene sequence: CDR1 SGDLS, CDR2 YYNGEE. V lost 3 bases and J lost 3; bases outside the gene matches: 4. The length of the CDR3 is 15 residues. CDR3 DNA sequence: TGTGCCAGCAGCGGGGGACAGGGGGTGTACACTGAAGCTTTCTTT. As protein: CASSGGQGVYTEAFF.

This clonotype has a handful of counts. The V gene is TRBV6-1, the J gene TRBJ1-5; D gene unclear. Germline CDR1 reads MNHNS; CDR2 reads SASEGT. V shed 1 base and J shed 2 bases, with 9 bases lying between them. This CDR3 is built from 15 residues. For the CDR3, the DNA is TGTGCCAGCAGTGAAGATGTAGGGCGCAATCAGCCCCAGCATTTT. Protein product: CASSEDVGRNQPQHF.

This clonotype was seen a handful of times. The CDR3: CASSLSAGGQYEQFF. CDR3 nucleotide sequence: TGTGCCAGCAGCTTATCTGCGGGAGGGCAGTATGAGCAGTTCTTC. This chain joins TRBV7-3 and TRBJ2-1; TRBD2 agrees at 9 bases. Germline loops: CDR1 SGHTA, CDR2 FQGTGA. The CDR3 is made up of 15 amino acids. Unmatched junction bases numbered 7, after V lost 2 bases and J lost 8 bases. The full variable domain, completed using reference TRBV7-3 and TRBJ2-1, is GAGVSQTPSNKVTEKGKYVELRCDPISGHTALYWYRQSLGQGPEFLIYFQGTGAADDSGLPNDRFFAVRPEGSVSTLKIQRTERGDSAVYLCASSLSAGGQYEQFFGPGTRLTVL.

This chain uses TRBV3-1 with TRBJ2-5; 7 positions agree with TRBD2. Germline CDR1 is LGHDT and CDR2 is YNNKEL (reference sequence). Trimming cost V 0 bases and J 1 base; bases outside gene matches: 5. The CDR3 is 16 amino acids. CDR3 bases: TGTGCCAGCAGCCAAGATCTGTGGGGGGGCCAAGAGACCCAGTACTTC. Translating gives CASSQDLWGGQETQYF.

CDR3 residues: CASRSTGSGYTF. DNA of the CDR3: TGCGCCAGCAGGTCGACAGGGTCCGGCTACACCTTC. The chain recombines TRBV5-1 with TRBJ1-2; 7 bases match TRBD1. Germline CDR1 is SGHRS and CDR2 is YFSETQ. The CDR3 is 12 residues long. The V segment lost 5 bases and the J segment 8 bases; nucleotides outside the gene matches: 6.

J is TRBJ1-5 and V is TRBV5-1, with 11 bases that match TRBD1. The CDR3 spans 15 residues. Trimming took 3 bases from V and 4 from J; bases not matched to a gene: 3. Germline V gene sequence: CDR1 SGHRS, CDR2 YFSETQ. The CDR3 reads CASSWGTGGNQPQHF. The CDR3 nucleotides are TGCGCCAGCAGCTGGGGGACAGGGGGAAATCAGCCCCAGCATTTT. The variable domain in full, with the rest retrieved from reference TRBV5-1 and TRBJ1-5, is KAGVTQTPRYLIKTRGQQVTLSCSPISGHRSVSWYQQTPGQGLQFLFEYFSETQRNKGNFPGRFSGRQFSNSRSEMNVSTLELGDSALYLCASSWGTGGNQPQHFGDGTRLSIL.

This clonotype was recorded many times. The chain recombines TRBV6-1 with TRBJ1-5; D might be TRBD1 (5 bases). Deletions cut 6 bases from V and 5 bases from J, with 17 bases between. The V gene's germline CDR1 is MNHNS and CDR2 SASEGT. CDR3 size: 15 residues. CDR3 DNA: TGTGCCAGCAGATTGGGACTGGTCACTTATCAGCCCCAGCATTTT. Amino acid sequence: CASRLGLVTYQPQHF.

This clonotype was seen many times. This chain joins TRBV28 and TRBJ2-7; TRBD2 matches at 11 bases. J was trimmed by 1 base and V by 5 bases; bases with no gene match: 4. The CDR3 runs to 15 residues. From germline, CDR1 is MDHEN and CDR2 SYDVKM. CDR3 residues: CASSPGTSGSYEQYF. The CDR3 bases are TGTGCCAGCAGTCCAGGGACTAGCGGTTCCTACGAGCAGTACTTC.

This clonotype turned up a few times. The rearrangement links TRBV7-9 to TRBJ2-3; 8 nucleotides agree with TRBD1. Per germline, CDR1 SEHNR and CDR2 FQNEAQ (reference sequence). After removal of 6 bases from V and 1 base from J, the junction contained 9 bases not matched to a gene. CDR3 length: 16 residues. This CDR3 reads CASRLDRGVGTDTQYF. DNA of the CDR3: TGTGCCAGCAGACTCGACAGGGGAGTTGGCACAGATACGCAGTATTTT. The whole variable domain, filled in from reference TRBV7-9 and TRBJ2-3, reads DTGVSQNPRHKITKRGQNVTFRCDPISEHNRLYWYRQTLGQGPEFLTYFQNEAQLEKSRLLSDRFSAERPKGSFSTLEIQRTEQGDSAMYLCASRLDRGVGTDTQYFGPGTRLTVL.

The chain employs TRBV5-1 and TRBJ1-6; D is perhaps TRBD1 (6 bases). Germline loops: CDR1 SGHRS, CDR2 YFSETQ. V lost 2 bases to trimming and J lost 8 bases, with 11 bases between them. This CDR3 spans 14 amino acids. The CDR3 region has the DNA TGCGCCAGCAGCTTAGGGGGTACGGATTCACCCCTCCACTTT. Its protein is CASSLGGTDSPLHF.

V and J are TRBV5-1 and TRBJ2-1, with no clear D. CDR1 SGHRS and CDR2 YFSETQ come from the germline V gene. The CDR3 spans 13 residues. V lost 2 bases, J lost 9 bases, and 12 bases lay in between. The CDR3 coding sequence is TGCGCCAGCAGCTTCACCGTCCTGGGTGAGCAGTTCTTC. This codes for CASSFTVLGEQFF.

The chain uses TRBV7-6 and TRBJ2-5; 11 nucleotides line up with TRBD2. The CDR3 is 15 residues long. The J segment lost 5 bases and the V segment lost 4 bases, leaving 6 bases of the junction unmatched. Germline loops: CDR1 SGHVS, CDR2 FNYEAQ. This CDR3 is CASSSTSGRWETQYF. For the CDR3, the DNA is TGTGCCAGCAGCTCCACTAGCGGGAGATGGGAGACCCAGTACTTC.

This clonotype was counted at least ten times. The rearrangement uses TRBV6-1 and TRBJ2-1, with D hard to call. Between the trimmed V and J ends, which lost 7 bases and 4 bases, there was a span of 20 bases. Germline lookup yields CDR1 MNHNS and CDR2 SASEGT. The CDR3 spans 16 residues. CDR3 sequence reads: CASTSPSGGRYNEQFF. The CDR3 DNA reads TGTGCCAGCACCAGCCCCTCCGGTGGCAGGTACAATGAGCAGTTCTTC.

This rearrangement joins TRBV12-3 or TRBV12-4 to TRBJ2-7; D is undetermined. CDR3 length: 14 amino acids. Trimming removed 5 bases at V and 8 bases at J, with 19 bases between. The CDR3 loop is CASSVGEALRKQYF. The CDR3 coding sequence is TGTGCCAGCAGTGTCGGAGAAGCTCTACGAAAGCAGTACTTC.

The chain carries TRBV7-9 and TRBJ2-3, with TRBD2 as a possible D gene (5 bases). The CDR3 loop spans 16 amino acids. The V and J ends lost 1 base and 5 bases respectively, with 16 bases between them. Germline V gives CDR1 SEHNR, CDR2 FQNEAQ (reference sequence). The DNA of the CDR3 is TGTGCCAGCAGCTTAGTCGCCGGGATATCGATAGATACGCAGTATTTT. It codes for CASSLVAGISIDTQYF.

This clonotype was counted only a few times. CDR3 in DNA: TGTGCCAGCAGTTTATTCCCAGGGGTCGGTTCACCCCTCCACTTT. Protein: CASSLFPGVGSPLHF. This chain joins TRBV27 and TRBJ1-6; a weak D match, TRBD1 (6 bases). Germline values: CDR1 MNHEY, CDR2 SMNVEV (reference sequence). The CDR3 is 15 amino acids. V was shortened by 1 base and J by 9 bases, with 13 bases between the two germline ends.

The rearrangement joins TRBV7-2 to TRBJ2-7, with D hard to call. This CDR3 is 14 amino acids long. V lost 4 bases and J 1 base, leaving 11 bases between the germline ends. Germline CDR1 and CDR2: SGHTA and FQGNSA. CDR3 coding DNA: TGTGCCAGCAGCTCGGTGGGTTTATCCTACGAGCAGTACTTC. Translated: CASSSVGLSYEQYF.